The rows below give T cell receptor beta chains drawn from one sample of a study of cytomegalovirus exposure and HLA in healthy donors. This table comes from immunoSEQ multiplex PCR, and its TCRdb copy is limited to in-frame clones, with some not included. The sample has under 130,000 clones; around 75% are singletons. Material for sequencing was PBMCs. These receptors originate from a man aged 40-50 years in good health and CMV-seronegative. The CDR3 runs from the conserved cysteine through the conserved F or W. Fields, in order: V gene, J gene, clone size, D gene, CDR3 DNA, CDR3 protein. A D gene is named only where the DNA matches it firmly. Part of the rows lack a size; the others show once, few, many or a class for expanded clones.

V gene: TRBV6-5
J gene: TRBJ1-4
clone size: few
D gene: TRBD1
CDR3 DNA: TGTGCCAGCAGGGGGGACAGGGAAAAACTGTTTTTT
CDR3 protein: CASRGDREKLFF

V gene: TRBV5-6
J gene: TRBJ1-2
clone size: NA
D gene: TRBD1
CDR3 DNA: TGTGCCTCGTCCATGAGGACAGGGAACTATGGCTACACCTTC
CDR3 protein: CASSMRTGNYGYTF

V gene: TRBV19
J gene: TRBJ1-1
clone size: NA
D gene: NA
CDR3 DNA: TGTGCCAGTAGTATGACCCTAGATCGGGGTTTGACTTTCTTT
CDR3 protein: CASSMTLDRGLTFF

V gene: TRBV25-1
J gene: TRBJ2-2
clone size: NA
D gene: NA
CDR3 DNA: TGTGCCAGCGGCAGGGCTGGAACCGGGGAGCTGTTTTTT
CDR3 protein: CASGRAGTGELFF

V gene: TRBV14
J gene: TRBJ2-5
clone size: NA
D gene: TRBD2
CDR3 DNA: TGTGCCAGCAGCCAAGATGGGCGGGAGAGGGAGACCCAGTACTTC
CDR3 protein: CASSQDGRERETQYF

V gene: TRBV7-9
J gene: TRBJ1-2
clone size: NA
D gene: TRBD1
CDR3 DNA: TGTGCCAGCAGCTTAGTGGGGGACAGCTATGGCTACACCTTC
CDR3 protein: CASSLVGDSYGYTF

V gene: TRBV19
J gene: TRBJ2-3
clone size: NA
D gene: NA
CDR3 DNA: TGTGCCAGTAGTATAGGGCGGGTGGGCTCAGATACGCAGTATTTT
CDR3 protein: CASSIGRVGSDTQYF

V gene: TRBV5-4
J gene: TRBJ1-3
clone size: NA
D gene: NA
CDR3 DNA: TGTGCCAGCAGCGGGGGACAAAGATTCTCTGGAAACACCATATATTTT
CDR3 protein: CASSGGQRFSGNTIYF

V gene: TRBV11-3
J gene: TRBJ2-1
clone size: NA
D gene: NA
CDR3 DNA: TGTGCCAGCAGCCCTCCACTAAGTCTGGATGAGCAGTTCTTC
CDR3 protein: CASSPPLSLDEQFF

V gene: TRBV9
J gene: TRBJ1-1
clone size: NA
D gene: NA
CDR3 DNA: TGTGCCAGCAGCCTACTACAGGAAGCCACTGAAGCTTTCTTT
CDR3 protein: CASSLLQEATEAFF

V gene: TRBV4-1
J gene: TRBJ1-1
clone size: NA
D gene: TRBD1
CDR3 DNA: TGCGCCAGCAGCACCCGGACAGGGAACACTGAAGCTTTCTTT
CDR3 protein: CASSTRTGNTEAFF

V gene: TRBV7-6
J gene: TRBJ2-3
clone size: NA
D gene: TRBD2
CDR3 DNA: TGTGCCAGCAGCCACGGCGGGGGGGCCACAGATACGCAGTATTTT
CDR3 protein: CASSHGGGATDTQYF

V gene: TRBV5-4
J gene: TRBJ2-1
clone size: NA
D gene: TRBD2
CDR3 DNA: TGTGCCAGCAGCTTTGGGGGGACTAGCGGAGGCTTAGGGAATGAGCAGTTCTTC
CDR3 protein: CASSFGGTSGGLGNEQFF

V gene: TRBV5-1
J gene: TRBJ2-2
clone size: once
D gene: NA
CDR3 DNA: TGCGCCAGCAGTCCCGGGACAAGCAACACCGGGGAGCTGTTTTTT
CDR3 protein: CASSPGTSNTGELFF

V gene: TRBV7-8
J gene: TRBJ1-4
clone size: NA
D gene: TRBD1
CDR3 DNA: TGTGCCAGCAGCCTCTACCGGGACAGGGCCAGGTTTAATGAAAAACTGTTTTTT
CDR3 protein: CASSLYRDRARFNEKLFF

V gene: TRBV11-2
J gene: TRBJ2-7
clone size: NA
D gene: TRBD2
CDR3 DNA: TGTGCCAGCAGCTTAGATTATACTAGCGCCTCCTACGAGCAGTACTTC
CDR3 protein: CASSLDYTSASYEQYF

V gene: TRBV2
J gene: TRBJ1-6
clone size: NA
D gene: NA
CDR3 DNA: TGTGCCAGCCAGGTGGAACGATCACCCCTCCACTTT
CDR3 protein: CASQVERSPLHF